Sequencing of this T cell receptor (beta chain) was carried out in a study of OX40 agonist ivuxolimab in advanced cancers. Study details: Patients were dosed intravenously with ivuxolimab at 0.01 to 10 mg/kg every 2 weeks. With a range of roughly 20 to 80, age averaged approximately 54 years, and 70% to 85% were male. Study-wide findings and caveats: On average, a greater number of expanded clones characterised CD8+ T cells relative to CD4+.

A note on this clone: The antigen is not known.

J was trimmed by 4 bases and V by 0 bases; bases with no gene match: 8. Germline V gene data show CDR1 as LGHNA and CDR2 as YSLEER. This CDR3 contains 16 residues. Using immunoSEQ multiplex PCR, the repertoire was profiled, and TCRdb retains in-frame clones only, with some absent. The data show about 120,000 clones, roughly nine tenths seen once. V usage is TRBV4-3 and J usage is TRBJ1-2; the match to TRBD1 covers 7 bases. Sequencing used CD4+ or CD8+ T cells sorted from blood, obtained in a trial of the OX40 agonist ivuxolimab. This clonotype was obtained from an adult with an advanced solid tumor such as melanoma, head and neck, liver or kidney cancer. CDR3 sequence: CASSQDLQGGGYGYTF. In DNA, the CDR3 is TGCGCCAGCAGCCAAGATTTGCAGGGGGGCGGCTATGGCTACACCTTC.